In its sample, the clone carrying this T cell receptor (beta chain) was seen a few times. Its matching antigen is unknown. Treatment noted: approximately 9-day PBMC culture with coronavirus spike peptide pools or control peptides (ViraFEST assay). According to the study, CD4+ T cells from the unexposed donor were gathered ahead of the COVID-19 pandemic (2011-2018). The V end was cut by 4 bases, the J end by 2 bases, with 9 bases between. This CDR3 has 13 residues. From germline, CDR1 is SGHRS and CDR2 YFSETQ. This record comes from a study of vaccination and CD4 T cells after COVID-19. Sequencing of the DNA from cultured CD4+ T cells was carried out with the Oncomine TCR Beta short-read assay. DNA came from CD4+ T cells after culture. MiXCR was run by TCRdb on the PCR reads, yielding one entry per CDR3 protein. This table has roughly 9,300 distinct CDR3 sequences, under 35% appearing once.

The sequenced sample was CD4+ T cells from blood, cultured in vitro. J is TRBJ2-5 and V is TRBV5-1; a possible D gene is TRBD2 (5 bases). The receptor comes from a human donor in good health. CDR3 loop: CASSPRTQETQYF. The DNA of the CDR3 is TGCGCCAGCAGCCCGAGGACTCAAGAGACCCAGTACTTC.